What follows is one T cell receptor beta chain and its context. Its antigen has not been determined. Base qualities were left out, and no much larger clone turns up one base away. The CDR1 and CDR2 encoded by the germline V gene are SQVTM and ANQGSEA. V lost 7 bases and J lost 0 bases; the stretch between them is 16 bases long. Taken from cysteine to phenylalanine, the CDR3 has 14 residues. Only the CDR3 portion is preserved as DNA: 42 bases, with reading frame beginning at the first base. Library construction relied on the immunoSEQ multiplex PCR assay. TCRdb's version of the immuneACCESS table is confined to in-frame rearrangements and falls short of the full clone set. An unresolved V gene accounts for under half of the shortfall where checked; the remainder is of unknown origin. The sample has under 30,000 clones on record, about 85% of them singletons. Around 3.9% of the sample is held by the ten biggest clonotypes.

The source of the sample is a study of control samples from healthy donors and cancer patients (dated by TCRdb to the early 2020s). This chain joins TRBV29-1 to TRBJ2-7, and TRBD2 may be the D gene, going by 6 matching bases. Sequencing was carried out using formalin-fixed, paraffin-embedded tissue. This TCR was sampled from a female donor with melanoma. The sequenced DNA is TGCAGCGCAAGTGCCGGGACTGGCTCCTACGAGCAGTACTTC. It translates as CSASAGTGSYEQYF.